The 17 T cell receptor beta chains listed next were all sequenced from one sample in a study of T cell responses to AZD1222 COVID-19 vaccine (dated by TCRdb to the early 2020s). Receptor libraries were prepared by the immunoSEQ multiplex PCR assay. The table comes from immuneACCESS by way of TCRdb, which keeps in-frame sequences with V and J called. Part of the clones is missing from these tables; in studies checked, under half for an unresolved V gene and the rest for unknown reasons. A total of more than 150,000 clones appear in this sample, more than 85% of them only once. The ten largest account for approximately 3.4% of the sample. What this sample's time point label stands for: about 28 days (+/-7) after the second vaccine dose. This sample comprised peripheral blood, obtained 28 days after the second AZD1222 dose. Every receptor here comes from an adult who received the AZD1222 COVID-19 vaccine.

This clone was picked up a small number of times. This chain links TRBV9 with TRBJ2-1; a weak D match, TRBD2 (6 bases). Looked up from germline, CDR1 is SGDLS and CDR2 is YYNGEE. Trimming shortened V by 3 bases and J by 0 bases, and 22 bases separated the two germline ends. This CDR3 contains 19 residues. CDR3 loop: CASSAPLGLSGSSYNEQFF. The CDR3 DNA sequence: TGTGCCAGCAGCGCACCTCTCGGGTTGTCCGGGAGCTCCTACAATGAGCAGTTCTTC.

CDR3 DNA sequence: TGTGCCAGCAGCCCCCAGCGGGAGGGTATTGGAGAGACCCAGTACTTC. Amino acid sequence: CASSPQREGIGETQYF. The J gene is TRBJ2-5, the V gene TRBV13, with 10 bases aligning to TRBD2. This CDR3 is built from 16 residues. Germline V CDR1 and CDR2: PRHDT, FYEKMQ (reference sequence). The V and J ends lost 5 bases and 4 bases, in that order; junction bases with no gene match: 10.

V gene TRBV6-2 or TRBV6-3 combines with J gene TRBJ2-4; TRBD2 is a possible D gene (5 bases). The ends were cut back, 0 bases at V and 4 bases at J, with 10 bases in the middle. The CDR3 contains 15 residues. CDR1 and CDR2 from the germline V gene are MNHEY and SVGEGT. CDR3 in DNA: TGTGCCAGCAGTTACTCAGGAGGCAGAAAAAACATTCAGTACTTC. Its protein product is CASSYSGGRKNIQYF.

The V call is TRBV18, the J call TRBJ1-1; no reliable D call. V was shortened by 2 bases and J by 4 bases, with 11 bases between the two germline ends. There are 14 residues in the CDR3. In germline, CDR1 is KGHSH, CDR2 LQKENI. The CDR3 sequence: CASSPNGGPTEAFF. The CDR3 bases are TGTGCCAGCTCACCAAACGGAGGGCCCACTGAAGCTTTCTTT.

The chain couples TRBV12-5 to TRBJ1-2; D not resolved. Per the germline V gene, CDR1 is LGHNT and CDR2 is FRNRAP. Trimming shortened V by 7 bases and J by 4 bases, and 16 bases separated the two germline ends. The CDR3 is 14 residues long. The DNA for the CDR3 is TGTGCTAGTGCCTCCGAGACCGAAGGCTATGGCTACACCTTC. Its translation: CASASETEGYGYTF.

V usage is TRBV19 and J usage is TRBJ1-5, with unresolved D. The CDR3 runs 14 residues. The ends were cut back, 6 bases at V and 4 bases at J, with 13 bases in the middle. The germline V gene encodes CDR1 LNHDA and CDR2 SQIVND (reference sequence). In DNA, the CDR3 is TGTGCCAGTAGAAGTAGCAGGTCTAATCAGCCCCAGCATTTT. This translates into CASRSSRSNQPQHF.

This clone came up once. The rearrangement joins TRBV19 to TRBJ1-1, with TRBD1 as a possible D gene (6 bases). V was cut by 3 bases and J by 0 bases, with 11 bases left in between. The germline gives CDR1 LNHDA, CDR2 SQIVND (reference sequence). CDR3 length equals 15 residues. CDR3 coding DNA: TGTGCCAGTAGTATTCCAGGGGCGGTGAACACTGAAGCTTTCTTT. The encoded protein is CASSIPGAVNTEAFF.

J is TRBJ2-1 and V is TRBV25-1, with D possibly matching TRBD2 (6 bases). CDR1 is MGHDK and CDR2 is SYGVNS in the germline V gene. CDR3 length: 14 residues. V shed 5 bases and J shed 7 bases, with 15 bases lying between them. The CDR3 region has the DNA TGTGCCAGCAGTCTTCTGGGGACTCAGAATGAGCAGTTCTTC. Translated: CASSLLGTQNEQFF.

The chain employs TRBV11-1 and TRBJ1-1; D gene ambiguous. Trimming shortened V by 4 bases and J by 0 bases, and 6 bases separated the two germline ends. The CDR3 contains 13 residues. Looked up from germline, CDR1 is SGHAT and CDR2 is FQDESV (reference sequence). The CDR3 nucleotides are TGTGCCAGCAGCTACAGCTTGAACACTGAAGCTTTCTTT. Translated: CASSYSLNTEAFF.

The rearrangement links TRBV29-1 to TRBJ2-7; 8 bases line up with TRBD1. The CDR3 length is 14 residues. Germline values: CDR1 SQVTM, CDR2 ANQGSEA. Trimming at V came to 6 bases and at J to 2 bases, leaving 9 bases not matched to a gene. In nucleotides, the CDR3 is TGCAGCGTCCTCTCGACGGACAGGGCCTACGAGCAGTACTTC. It is translated as CSVLSTDRAYEQYF.

This chain joins TRBV21-1 and TRBJ2-7; no DNA check was done on the table's D call, TRBD1. TRBV21-1 counts as a pseudogene. This CDR3 has 15 residues. CDR3 sequence reads: CASTRDRGPPYEQYF. The CDR3 DNA follows: TGTGCCAGCACCAGAGACAGGGGGCCCCCCTACGAGCAGTACTTC.

The chain employs TRBV5-1 and TRBJ1-1, with 9 bases lining up with TRBD1. CDR3 length equals 16 residues. With 1 base clipped from V and 8 bases from J, the junction kept 12 bases outside the gene matches. Germline V CDR1 and CDR2: SGHRS, YFSETQ. CDR3 nucleotides: TGCGCCAGCAGCTTGAAAGGGACAGGGTACGAAGGCGAAGCTTTCTTT. This translates into CASSLKGTGYEGEAFF.

V usage is TRBV9 and J usage is TRBJ1-1; D is undetermined. Germline V gene sequence: CDR1 SGDLS, CDR2 YYNGEE. The CDR3 runs 16 residues. Trimming removed 0 bases from V and 3 bases from J, with 15 bases in between. CDR3 loop: CASSVVGWTVDTEAFF. As DNA, the CDR3 is TGTGCCAGCAGCGTAGTGGGGTGGACGGTCGACACTGAAGCTTTCTTT.

The gene calls are TRBV9 and TRBJ2-5, with 9 positions matching TRBD1. CDR1 SGDLS and CDR2 YYNGEE come from the germline V gene. The CDR3 spans 15 residues. The J segment lost 0 bases and the V segment lost 2 bases, leaving 2 bases of the junction unmatched. In DNA form, the CDR3 reads TGTGCCAGCAGCGTGGGGGACAGGGACCAAGAGACCCAGTACTTC. Translation: CASSVGDRDQETQYF.

The CDR3 here is CASSRRGGFMNTEAFF. Written as DNA, the CDR3 is TGTGCCAGCAGCCGTCGCGGCGGTTTTATGAACACTGAAGCTTTCTTT. The chain links TRBV3-1 (or the pseudogene TRBV3-2) to TRBJ1-1; D is ambiguous. Germline values: CDR1 LGHDT, CDR2 YNNKEL (reference sequence). This CDR3 spans 16 amino acids. Deletions cut 4 bases from V and 0 bases from J, with 15 bases between.

The chain carries TRBV6-5 and TRBJ1-1; D is possibly TRBD1 (6 bases). CDR1 and CDR2 (germline): MNHEY, SVGAGI. The CDR3 consists of 13 residues. The V end lost 6 bases, the J end lost 2 bases, and 10 bases lay between the germline ends. The CDR3: CASRDRFNTEAFF. The CDR3 nucleotides are TGTGCCAGCAGGGACAGATTTAACACTGAAGCTTTCTTT.

J is TRBJ2-1 and V is TRBV19; D remains ambiguous. CDR1 is LNHDA, CDR2 SQIVND, per germline (reference sequence). This CDR3 is built from 15 residues. V was trimmed by 4 bases and J by 2 bases, leaving 12 bases between them. The CDR3 protein is CASSTGRSPYNEQFF. DNA of the CDR3: TGTGCCAGTAGTACGGGCCGTTCCCCCTACAATGAGCAGTTCTTC.